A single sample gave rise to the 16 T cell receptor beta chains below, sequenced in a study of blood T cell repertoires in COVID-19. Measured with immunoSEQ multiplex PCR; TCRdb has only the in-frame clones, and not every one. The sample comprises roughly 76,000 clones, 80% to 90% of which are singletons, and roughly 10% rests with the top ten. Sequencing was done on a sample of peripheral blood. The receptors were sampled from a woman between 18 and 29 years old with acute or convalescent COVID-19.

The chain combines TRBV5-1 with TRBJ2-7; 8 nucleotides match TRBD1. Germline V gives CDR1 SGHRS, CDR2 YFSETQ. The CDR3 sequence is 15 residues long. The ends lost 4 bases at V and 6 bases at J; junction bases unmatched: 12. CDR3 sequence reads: CASSREGQVDREQYF. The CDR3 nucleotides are TGCGCCAGCAGCCGCGAGGGACAGGTCGATCGCGAGCAGTACTTC.

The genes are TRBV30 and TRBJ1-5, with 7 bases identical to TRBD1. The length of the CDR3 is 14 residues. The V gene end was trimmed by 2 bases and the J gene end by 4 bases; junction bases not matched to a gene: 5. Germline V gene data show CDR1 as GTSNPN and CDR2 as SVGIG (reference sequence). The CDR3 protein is CAWSLRGRNQPQHF. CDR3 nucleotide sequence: TGTGCCTGGAGTCTAAGGGGGCGGAATCAGCCCCAGCATTTT. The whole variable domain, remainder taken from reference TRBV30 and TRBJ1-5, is SQTIHQWPATLVQPVGSPLSLECTVEGTSNPNLYWYRQAAGRGLQLLFYSVGIGQISSEVPQNLSASRPQDRQFILSSKKLLLSDSGFYLCAWSLRGRNQPQHFGDGTRLSIL.

The CDR3 sequence: CASSQGRATHYGYTF. CDR3 nucleotides: TGTGCCAGCAGCCAAGGCAGGGCAACCCACTATGGCTACACCTTC. V usage is TRBV3-1 (or the pseudogene TRBV3-2) and J usage is TRBJ1-2; possibly TRBD1 for D (5 bases). The CDR3 has 15 residues. The germline gives CDR1 LGHDT, CDR2 YNNKEL (reference sequence). V lost 1 base and J 3 bases, leaving 12 bases between the germline ends.

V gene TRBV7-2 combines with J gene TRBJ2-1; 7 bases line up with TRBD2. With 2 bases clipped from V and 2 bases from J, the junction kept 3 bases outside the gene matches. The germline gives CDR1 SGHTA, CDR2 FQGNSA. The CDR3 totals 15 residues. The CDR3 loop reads CASSLPGGPYNEQFF. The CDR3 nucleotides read TGTGCCAGCAGCTTACCGGGGGGACCCTACAATGAGCAGTTCTTC.

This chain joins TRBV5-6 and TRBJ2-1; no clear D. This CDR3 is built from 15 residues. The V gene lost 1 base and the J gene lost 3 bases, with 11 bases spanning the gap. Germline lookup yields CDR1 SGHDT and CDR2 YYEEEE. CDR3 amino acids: CASSLWLDVYNEQFF. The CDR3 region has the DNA TGTGCCAGCAGCTTGTGGCTAGACGTCTACAATGAGCAGTTCTTC. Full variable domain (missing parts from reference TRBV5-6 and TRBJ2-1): DAGVTQSPTHLIKTRGQQVTLRCSPKSGHDTVSWYQQALGQGPQFIFQYYEEEERQRGNFPDRFSGHQFPNYSSELNVNALLLGDSALYLCASSLWLDVYNEQFFGPGTRLTVL.

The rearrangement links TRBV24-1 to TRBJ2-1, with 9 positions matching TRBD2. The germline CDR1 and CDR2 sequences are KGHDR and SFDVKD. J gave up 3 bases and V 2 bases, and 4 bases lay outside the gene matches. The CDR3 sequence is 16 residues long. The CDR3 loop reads CATSDSAGGDYNEQFF. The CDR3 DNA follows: TGTGCCACCAGTGATTCGGCGGGGGGGGACTACAATGAGCAGTTCTTC.

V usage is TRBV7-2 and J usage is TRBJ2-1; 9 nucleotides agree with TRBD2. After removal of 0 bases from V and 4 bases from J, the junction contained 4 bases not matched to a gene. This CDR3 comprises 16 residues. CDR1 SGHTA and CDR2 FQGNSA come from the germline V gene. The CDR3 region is CASSLAGTSRYNEQFF. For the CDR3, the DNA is TGTGCCAGCAGCTTAGCCGGGACTAGCAGGTACAATGAGCAGTTCTTC.

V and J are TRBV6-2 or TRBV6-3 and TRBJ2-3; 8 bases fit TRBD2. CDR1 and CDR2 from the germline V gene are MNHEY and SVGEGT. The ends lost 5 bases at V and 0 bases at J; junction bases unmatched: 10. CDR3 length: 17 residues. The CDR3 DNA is TGTGCCAGCAGTCCCTTATTAGCGGGGCTAAGCACAGATACGCAGTATTTT. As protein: CASSPLLAGLSTDTQYF.

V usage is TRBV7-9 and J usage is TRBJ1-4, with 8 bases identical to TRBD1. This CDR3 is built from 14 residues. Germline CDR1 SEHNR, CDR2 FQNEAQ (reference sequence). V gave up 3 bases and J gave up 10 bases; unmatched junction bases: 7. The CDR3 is CASSFGQGMGKLFF. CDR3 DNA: TGTGCCAGCAGCTTCGGACAGGGTATGGGAAAACTGTTTTTT.

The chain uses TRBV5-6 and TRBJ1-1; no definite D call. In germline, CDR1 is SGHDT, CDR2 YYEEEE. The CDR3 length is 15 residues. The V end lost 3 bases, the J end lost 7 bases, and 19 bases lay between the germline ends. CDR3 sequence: CASSSALEVFDEAFF. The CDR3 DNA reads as TGTGCCAGCAGCTCAGCCCTAGAGGTCTTCGATGAAGCTTTCTTT.

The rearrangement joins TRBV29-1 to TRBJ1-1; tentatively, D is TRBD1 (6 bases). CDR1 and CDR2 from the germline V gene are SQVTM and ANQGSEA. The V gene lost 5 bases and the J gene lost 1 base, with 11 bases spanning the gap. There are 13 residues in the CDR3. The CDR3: CSVQTGTNTEAFF. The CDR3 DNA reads TGCAGCGTTCAGACAGGAACGAACACTGAAGCTTTCTTT.

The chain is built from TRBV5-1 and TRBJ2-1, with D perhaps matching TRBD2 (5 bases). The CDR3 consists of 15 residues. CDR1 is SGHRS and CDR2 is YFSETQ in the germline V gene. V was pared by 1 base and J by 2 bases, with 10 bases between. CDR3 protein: CASSLSGLAYNEQFF. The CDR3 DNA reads TGCGCCAGCAGCTTGTCCGGACTCGCCTACAATGAGCAGTTCTTC.

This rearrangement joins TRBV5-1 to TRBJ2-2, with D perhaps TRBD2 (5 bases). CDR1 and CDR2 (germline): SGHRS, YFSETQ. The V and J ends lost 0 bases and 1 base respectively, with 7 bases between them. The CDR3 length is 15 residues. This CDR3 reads CASSLASLNTGELFF. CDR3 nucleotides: TGCGCCAGCAGCTTGGCTAGCCTGAACACCGGGGAGCTGTTTTTT.

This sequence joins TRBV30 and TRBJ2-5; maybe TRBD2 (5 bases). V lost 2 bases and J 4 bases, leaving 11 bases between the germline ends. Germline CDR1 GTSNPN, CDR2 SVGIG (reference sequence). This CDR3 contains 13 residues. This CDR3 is CAWSRGIVETQYF. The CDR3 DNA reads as TGTGCCTGGAGTAGAGGGATAGTAGAGACCCAGTACTTC.

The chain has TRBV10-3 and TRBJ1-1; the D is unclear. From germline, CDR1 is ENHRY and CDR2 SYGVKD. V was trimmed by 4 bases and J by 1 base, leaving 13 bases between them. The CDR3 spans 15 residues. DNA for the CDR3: TGTGCCATCAGTGCTGGTGGGAGCGAGAACACTGAAGCTTTCTTT. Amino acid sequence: CAISAGGSENTEAFF.

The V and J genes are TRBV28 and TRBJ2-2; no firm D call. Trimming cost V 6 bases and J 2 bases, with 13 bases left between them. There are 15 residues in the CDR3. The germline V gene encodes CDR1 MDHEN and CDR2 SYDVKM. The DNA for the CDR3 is TGTGCCAGCAGATTTACCACGACAAACACCGGGGAGCTGTTTTTT. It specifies CASRFTTTNTGELFF.